The following is a T cell receptor (beta chain) sequence with its context. Its recognized antigen is unknown. Given a much more abundant clone one base away, this may be a read error. As encoded in the germline V gene, CDR1 is SGHNT while CDR2 is YENEEA. From the cysteine up to the phenylalanine, the CDR3 has a length of 16 residues. Only the CDR3 DNA is retained, 48 bases long and in frame from the first base. The time point tag for this specimen amounts to: longitudinal time-point 3. Libraries from unsorted PBMCs were made from 2 million PBMCs kept in RNAlater at -80 degrees C until RNA extraction. Peripheral blood was subjected to Ficoll-Hypaque density gradient centrifugation to isolate PBMCs, which were then cryopreserved in liquid nitrogen. cDNA was synthesized by template-switch 5'RACE using a primer carrying a 10-nucleotide random unique molecular identifier by which each TCR transcript was tagged. Over 190 million TCR-beta sequences, covering 15-18 subjects, were produced in each sequencing run. The RNeasy kit was used to extract total RNA. Using the KAPA Real-time Library Amplification kit, TCR-beta VDJ regions were amplified with primers for the TCR constant region and the 5'RACE anchor. Sample indexes and Illumina adaptors were added in a first PCR, and a second PCR then increased library yield. After purification with Ampure beads, the TCR product of roughly 650 bp was size-selected on a 2% E-gel SizeSelection system. Library quality was checked on a Bioanalyzer, concentration was measured with Qubit, and libraries were quantified with the Kapa Library Quantification kit before pooling. Paired-end 2 x 150 bp sequencing of the libraries was performed on an Illumina HiSeq 2500. To increase sequence diversity, about 23-32% phiX was spiked into each library pool. In the authors' own workflow: The UMI-based MiGEC pipeline processed quality-filtered reads and removed over 90% of raw TCR sequences during error correction. IMGT germline references were used for alignment of VDJ genes, and clonotypes were defined by a unique CDR3 amino acid sequence together with V-J genes. VDJtools evaluated clonal expansion, Shannon diversity and CDR3 relatedness (CalcPairwiseDistances, ClusterSamples); CLCbio workbench built phylogenetic trees. A clone was classed as expanded if it had 8 or more unique UMIs, a cutoff based on coefficient-of-variation modelling across technical triplicates. TCRdb reanalyzed the raw reads on its own, using fastp at Q25 for trimming and MiXCR for clone calling, and kept in-frame beta chains. Each entry is one CDR3 protein sequence, shown with its most common DNA and genes. The V and J calls, along with clone size, are taken from TCRdb and not from the paper's own processing. The sample has roughly 100,000 distinct CDR3 sequences on record, roughly a tenth of them singletons. Approximately 3.1% of the sample comes from the top ten.

The data were obtained in a study of neurological immune-mediated disorders (dated by TCRdb to about 2019). Looking at the study overall: Peripheral blood TCR-beta repertoires from patients with HTLV-I-associated myelopathy (HAM/TSP), patients with multiple sclerosis, and healthy controls were compared in the study using UMI-based sequencing. Alongside PBMC samples, the set of fewer than 110 TCR-beta libraries contained longitudinal samples, technical triplicates, and paired CD4+ and CD8+ T-cell subsets that had been sorted. Each longitudinal HAM/TSP and healthy donor was sampled at 3 time-points spaced at about 3-45 month intervals. Of the 65 to 70 subjects in the cohort, around 14 were HAM/TSP patients, about 34 were multiple sclerosis patients, and 20 were healthy controls. What the authors observed across the whole study: TCR clonal expansion was highest in HAM/TSP patients and lowest in MS patients, with MS patients falling below even healthy controls. Expanded clones from different subjects shared no identical CDR3 amino acid sequences, which suggests that TCR-beta repertoires were private in all groups.

This chain is built from TRBV11-3 and TRBJ2-3; the junction holds 8 bases that match TRBD1. The receptor's source is a female donor with HTLV-1-associated myelopathy (HAM/TSP). Material: PBMCs. The sequence in DNA is TGTGCCAGCAGATTAGGGGCGACAGGGGGCACAGATACGCAGTATTTT. The encoded protein is CASRLGATGGTDTQYF.